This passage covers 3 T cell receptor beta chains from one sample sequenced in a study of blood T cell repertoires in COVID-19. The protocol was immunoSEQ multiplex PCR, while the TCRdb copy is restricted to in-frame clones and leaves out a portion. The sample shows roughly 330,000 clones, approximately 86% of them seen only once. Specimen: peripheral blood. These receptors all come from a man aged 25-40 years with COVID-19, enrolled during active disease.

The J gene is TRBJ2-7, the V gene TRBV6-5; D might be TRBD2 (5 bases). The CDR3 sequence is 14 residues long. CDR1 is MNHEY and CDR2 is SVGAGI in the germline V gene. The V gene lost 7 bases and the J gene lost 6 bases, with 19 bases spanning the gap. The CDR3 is CASTQFSVPGEQYF. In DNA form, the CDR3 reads TGTGCCAGCACCCAATTTAGCGTTCCGGGCGAGCAGTACTTC.

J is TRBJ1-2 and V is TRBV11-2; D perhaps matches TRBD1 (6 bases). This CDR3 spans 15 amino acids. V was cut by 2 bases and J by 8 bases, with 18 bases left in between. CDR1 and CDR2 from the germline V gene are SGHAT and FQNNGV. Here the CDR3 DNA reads TGTGCCAGCAGCTTAATCGGGACACCCTTGGAGGGCTACACCTTC. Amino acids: CASSLIGTPLEGYTF.

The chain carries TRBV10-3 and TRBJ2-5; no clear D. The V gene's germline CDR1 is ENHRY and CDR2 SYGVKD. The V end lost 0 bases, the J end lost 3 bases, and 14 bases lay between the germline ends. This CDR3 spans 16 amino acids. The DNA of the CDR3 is TGTGCCATCAGTGAGTCGGTCCGCGCCCCTAAAGAGACCCAGTACTTC. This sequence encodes CAISESVRAPKETQYF.